Below are 27 T cell receptor beta chains sequenced from a single sample in a study of T-cell reconstitution after alpha-beta-depleted transplantation in children. Unique molecular identifiers were built into the TCRbeta library. TCRdb re-derived calls from the PCR reads in MiXCR, one entry per CDR3 protein. The table records about 500,000 distinct CDR3 sequences, around a third of them present only once. The sample consisted of PBMCs from the stem cell graft donor, taken from the stem cell graft. Receptors were obtained from a human donor who donated a stem cell graft to a child with aplastic anemia.

This clonotype was counted only a few times. The chain recombines TRBV29-1 with TRBJ2-1; D is unclear. In germline, CDR1 is SQVTM, CDR2 ANQGSEA. The CDR3 is 12 amino acids. Trimming stripped 3 bases from V and 5 bases from J, with 8 bases between. The CDR3 sequence is CSVERDNNEQFF. CDR3 bases: TGCAGCGTTGAGCGTGATAACAATGAGCAGTTCTTC.

This sequence joins TRBV5-8 and TRBJ2-3, with a weak D call TRBD1 (5 bases). Trimming cost V 2 bases and J 0 bases, with 13 bases left between them. The germline V gene has CDR1 SGHTS and CDR2 YDEGEE. CDR3 length: 16 amino acids. CDR3 residues: CASSFRQSSSTDTQYF. Here the CDR3 DNA reads TGTGCCAGCAGCTTCCGACAGAGCTCTAGCACAGATACGCAGTATTTT.

The chain uses TRBV13 and TRBJ2-5; D is perhaps TRBD2 (5 bases). The CDR3 covers 15 residues. The V and J ends lost 1 base and 0 bases respectively, with 9 bases between them. Germline V gene sequence: CDR1 PRHDT, CDR2 FYEKMQ (reference sequence). The DNA of the CDR3 is TGTGCCAGCAGCTTAGACTCGGGGAACCAAGAGACCCAGTACTTC. Translation gives CASSLDSGNQETQYF.

The rearrangement uses TRBV25-1 and TRBJ2-5, with D maybe TRBD1 (6 bases). Trimming shortened V by 2 bases and J by 2 bases, and 18 bases separated the two germline ends. Germline assignment: CDR1 MGHDK and CDR2 SYGVNS. There are 17 residues in the CDR3. The CDR3 protein is CASSERYTDSAQETQYF. In DNA, the CDR3 is TGTGCCAGCAGTGAACGTTATACGGACAGCGCACAAGAGACCCAGTACTTC.

This chain connects TRBV2 to TRBJ2-2, with 7 bases that match TRBD2. Germline CDR1 and CDR2: SNHLY and FYNNEI. The V and J ends lost 8 bases and 1 base, in that order; junction bases with no gene match: 4. The CDR3 covers 14 residues. The CDR3 sequence: CASQSGGNTGELFF. The DNA of the CDR3 is TGTGCCAGCCAGTCGGGGGGGAACACCGGGGAGCTGTTTTTT.

The chain joins TRBV4-3 to TRBJ2-7, with D perhaps matching TRBD2 (5 bases). This CDR3 has 16 residues. In germline, CDR1 is LGHNA, CDR2 YSLEER. Trimming took off 0 bases at V and 0 bases at J, with 12 bases between the two ends. In DNA form, the CDR3 reads TGCGCCAGCAGCCAAGAAGGAGGCCCTAGCTCCTACGAGCAGTACTTC. This sequence encodes CASSQEGGPSSYEQYF.

V gene TRBV12-3 or TRBV12-4 combines with J gene TRBJ1-4; tentatively, D is TRBD1 (5 bases). The CDR3 extends over 15 amino acids. V lost 6 bases, J lost 8 bases, and 19 bases lay in between. CDR3 in amino acids: CASSPFLGAGEKLFF. The CDR3 region has the DNA TGTGCCAGCAGCCCATTTCTCGGGGCGGGCGAAAAACTGTTTTTT.

This clonotype was recorded only once. The V call is TRBV18, the J call TRBJ1-1, with unresolved D. The V gene's germline CDR1 is KGHSH and CDR2 LQKENI. V lost 5 bases to trimming and J lost 6 bases, with 13 bases between them. This CDR3 is built from 13 residues. DNA of the CDR3: TGTGCCAGCTCATCAGGCGGGGTCCCTGAAGCTTTCTTT. This codes for CASSSGGVPEAFF.

The chain carries TRBV7-8 and TRBJ1-4; D might be TRBD1 (5 bases). Germline V CDR1 and CDR2: SGHVS, FQNEAQ. CDR3 length: 15 amino acids. V was shortened by 5 bases and J by 4 bases, with 14 bases between the two germline ends. The CDR3 coding sequence is TGTGCCAGCAGCATAACTAGGGGTCTTAATGAAAAACTGTTTTTT. Protein: CASSITRGLNEKLFF.

V gene TRBV5-1 combines with J gene TRBJ2-1; D unclear. V was pared by 0 bases and J by 4 bases, with 8 bases between. Germline CDR1 reads SGHRS; CDR2 reads YFSETQ. The CDR3 loop spans 14 amino acids. The CDR3 loop is CASSLGQTYNEQFF. CDR3 coding DNA: TGCGCCAGCAGCTTGGGGCAGACTTACAATGAGCAGTTCTTC.

The CDR3: CASSPNSNSNQPQHF. The CDR3 DNA is TGTGCCAGCTCACCTAACTCCAATAGCAATCAGCCCCAGCATTTT. The J gene is TRBJ1-5, the V gene TRBV18, with D hard to call. This CDR3 is 15 amino acids long. Germline CDR1 is KGHSH and CDR2 is LQKENI. The V gene lost 3 bases and the J gene lost 0 bases, with 9 bases spanning the gap.

This clonotype has just a few counts. The V call is TRBV18, the J call TRBJ1-3; D unresolved. The germline V gene has CDR1 KGHSH and CDR2 LQKENI. This CDR3 spans 13 amino acids. The V and J ends lost 4 bases and 2 bases respectively, with 6 bases between them. The CDR3 DNA reads TGTGCCAGCTCACGGGAACCTGGAAACACCATATATTTT. This gives the protein CASSREPGNTIYF.

This clonotype came up a few times. V usage is TRBV6-1 and J usage is TRBJ2-6; 7 bases match TRBD1. V shed 8 bases, J shed 0 bases, and the junction held 4 bases outside the gene matches. The germline V gene encodes CDR1 MNHNS and CDR2 SASEGT. This CDR3 region has 15 residues. CDR3 sequence: CASLGGSSGANVLTF. CDR3 nucleotide sequence: TGTGCCAGCTTAGGGGGCTCCTCTGGGGCCAACGTCCTGACTTTC.

The chain is built from TRBV7-8 and TRBJ2-7, with 7 bases identical to TRBD1. This CDR3 spans 16 amino acids. The V and J ends lost 5 bases and 2 bases, in that order; junction bases with no gene match: 12. Germline-derived CDR1 and CDR2 are SGHVS and FQNEAQ. Written as DNA, the CDR3 is TGTGCCAGCAGCGTCCGACAGGGAAGTCCAACCTACGAGCAGTACGTC. Translation gives CASSVRQGSPTYEQYV.

This clonotype turned up a few times. The genes are TRBV7-9 and TRBJ2-1; a weak D match, TRBD2 (6 bases). CDR1 is SEHNR, CDR2 FQNEAQ, per germline (reference sequence). The CDR3 runs 17 residues. V lost 1 base and J 1 base, leaving 14 bases between the germline ends. The CDR3: CASSLGGAGTSYNEQFF. DNA of the CDR3: TGTGCCAGCAGCTTAGGCGGGGCGGGGACGTCCTACAATGAGCAGTTCTTC.

This clonotype was recorded once. The V call is TRBV28, the J call TRBJ1-2; D uncertain. Looked up from germline, CDR1 is MDHEN and CDR2 is SYDVKM. The V end lost 4 bases, the J end lost 7 bases, and 4 bases lay between the germline ends. This CDR3 has 10 residues. The CDR3 region is CASSSLGYTF. The CDR3 bases are TGTGCCAGCAGTTCACTTGGCTACACCTTC.

The chain carries TRBV29-1 and TRBJ2-7; D could derive from TRBD1 or TRBD2 (5 bases each). Germline V lookup: CDR1 SQVTM, CDR2 ANQGSEA. V lost 7 bases and J 1 base, leaving 8 bases between the germline ends. The CDR3 consists of 11 residues. CDR3 in amino acids: CSAEGSYEQYF. The CDR3 region has the DNA TGCAGCGCTGAGGGGTCCTACGAGCAGTACTTC.

This clonotype has a handful of counts. The CDR3 DNA follows: TGTGCCAGCAGCTTAATTGAGGGACTAGCGGGAGGTTTAGAGACCCAGTACTTC. Protein sequence: CASSLIEGLAGGLETQYF. The V gene is TRBV7-6, the J gene TRBJ2-5; 15 positions match TRBD2. Germline loops: CDR1 SGHVS, CDR2 FNYEAQ. The V and J ends lost 2 bases and 4 bases, in that order; junction bases with no gene match: 8. The CDR3 sequence is 18 residues long.

This clonotype was picked up a small number of times. The chain couples TRBV20-1 to TRBJ2-1; 12 nucleotides agree with TRBD2. The germline V gene has CDR1 DFQATT and CDR2 SNEGSKA (reference sequence). The CDR3 is 14 amino acids. Germline trimming cut 5 bases from V and 7 bases from J; bases unmatched to any gene: 6. The CDR3 loop reads CSAGGLAGGNEQFF. In DNA form, the CDR3 reads TGCAGTGCTGGGGGACTAGCGGGCGGGAATGAGCAGTTCTTC.

The chain recombines TRBV28 with TRBJ1-6; D call uncertain. The CDR3 sequence is 14 residues long. Germline V CDR1 and CDR2: MDHEN, SYDVKM. Deletions cut 6 bases from V and 0 bases from J, with 6 bases between. CDR3 protein: CASRTSSYNSPLHF. CDR3 bases: TGTGCCAGCAGAACGAGCTCCTATAATTCACCCCTCCACTTT.

This chain joins TRBV5-1 and TRBJ1-1, with D unclear. This CDR3 contains 13 residues. CDR1 SGHRS and CDR2 YFSETQ come from the germline V gene. V was shortened by 1 base and J by 6 bases, with 10 bases between the two germline ends. The CDR3 protein is CASSLIVGAEAFF. The CDR3, as DNA: TGCGCCAGCAGCTTGATCGTGGGCGCTGAAGCTTTCTTT.

V usage is TRBV5-1 and J usage is TRBJ2-7, with 10 positions matching TRBD2. V dropped 8 bases and J dropped 1; count of bases not matched to a gene: 3. This CDR3 has 13 amino acids. The germline CDR1 and CDR2 sequences are SGHRS and YFSETQ. The CDR3 DNA sequence: TGCGCCAGACCACTAGCGGGGTCCTACGAGCAGTACGTC. This gives the protein CARPLAGSYEQYV.

In its sample, this clonotype was seen a few times. The chain employs TRBV7-9 and TRBJ1-2; the D gene is possibly TRBD1 (6 bases). This CDR3 spans 15 amino acids. CDR1 is SEHNR, CDR2 FQNEAQ, per germline (reference sequence). Trimming cost V 3 bases and J 0 bases, with 11 bases left between them. CDR3 sequence: CASSFGGSPNYGYTF. The CDR3 nucleotides read TGTGCCAGCAGCTTCGGGGGCAGCCCTAACTATGGCTACACCTTC.

V is TRBV29-1 and J is TRBJ2-7; 8 positions match TRBD1. V trimming: 6 bases; J trimming: 5 bases; junction bases outside the gene matches: 6. This CDR3 contains 12 residues. The V gene's germline CDR1 is SQVTM and CDR2 ANQGSEA. The CDR3 DNA sequence: TGCAGCGTCGAGCAGGGGGCTGACGAGCAGTACTTC. This translates into CSVEQGADEQYF.

This chain connects TRBV18 to TRBJ2-5, with unresolved D. The CDR3 totals 16 residues. V was clipped by 0 bases and J by 0 bases, with 11 bases between them. Looked up from germline, CDR1 is KGHSH and CDR2 is LQKENI. The CDR3 sequence: CASSPPGPTYQETQYF. CDR3 nucleotides: TGTGCCAGCTCACCACCCGGACCAACGTACCAAGAGACCCAGTACTTC.

CDR3 in DNA: TGTGCCAGCTCACCACTTGCCAGCTCTGGAAACACCATATATTTT. This sequence encodes CASSPLASSGNTIYF. The chain recombines TRBV18 with TRBJ1-3, with D uncertain. Germline loops: CDR1 KGHSH, CDR2 LQKENI. V gave up 1 base and J gave up 0 bases, with 7 bases separating them. The length of the CDR3 is 15 residues.

This clonotype was counted a few times. The chain is built from TRBV12-3 or TRBV12-4 and TRBJ2-1, with D possibly TRBD1 on 6 matching bases. V was clipped by 6 bases and J by 8 bases, with 8 bases between them. CDR3 length: 11 amino acids. CDR3 residues: CASRAGDEQFF. As DNA, the CDR3 is TGTGCCAGCAGGGCAGGGGATGAGCAGTTCTTC.